These T cell receptor beta chains were read from a single sample in a study of T cells in localized non-small cell lung cancer. The data were produced by immunoSEQ multiplex PCR, yet TCRdb's version contains in-frame clones alone and is incomplete. The repertoire holds 40,000 or so clones, with around 85% as singletons. The specimen comprised peripheral blood, sampled before any cancer treatment. All receptors come from a man aged 40-75 years with stage I lung adenocarcinoma. Both conserved end residues are trimmed from each CDR3. Each record gives: J gene, V gene, CDR3 length, CDR3 protein.

J gene: TRBJ2-1; V gene: TRBV9; CDR3 length: 13; CDR3 protein: ASSPIAGSYNEQF
J gene: TRBJ2-1; V gene: TRBV4-3; CDR3 length: 14; CDR3 protein: ASSPYASGRANEQF
J gene: TRBJ2-2; V gene: TRBV9; CDR3 length: 14; CDR3 protein: ASSRTISANTGELF
J gene: TRBJ2-4; V gene: TRBV5-4; CDR3 length: 13; CDR3 protein: ASSSSGIAKNIQY
J gene: TRBJ1-3; V gene: TRBV15; CDR3 length: 14; CDR3 protein: ATSDLGVGSGNTIY
J gene: TRBJ2-1; V gene: TRBV28; CDR3 length: 13; CDR3 protein: ASSRMDYSYNEQF
J gene: TRBJ2-5; V gene: TRBV4-3; CDR3 length: 12; CDR3 protein: ASSSQREVETQY
J gene: TRBJ2-1; V gene: TRBV9; CDR3 length: 15; CDR3 protein: ASSVYTSGSSYNEQF
J gene: TRBJ2-3; V gene: TRBV6-6; CDR3 length: 12; CDR3 protein: ASSYQGSTDTQY
J gene: TRBJ2-7; V gene: TRBV10-2; CDR3 length: 11; CDR3 protein: ASSGTGPYEQY
J gene: TRBJ2-5; V gene: TRBV4-1; CDR3 length: 15; CDR3 protein: ASSQDPGLAGEETQY
J gene: TRBJ2-3; V gene: TRBV6-1; CDR3 length: 15; CDR3 protein: ASSEYHSSGSRDTQY
J gene: TRBJ2-6; V gene: TRBV14; CDR3 length: 11; CDR3 protein: ASSQGGANVLT
J gene: TRBJ2-3; V gene: TRBV5-1; CDR3 length: 14; CDR3 protein: ASSSLMGDGTDTQY
J gene: TRBJ1-1; V gene: TRBV28; CDR3 length: 11; CDR3 protein: ASSFGPIKGAF
J gene: TRBJ2-1; V gene: TRBV4-3; CDR3 length: 12; CDR3 protein: ASSLGRFNNEQF
J gene: TRBJ2-5; V gene: TRBV7-2; CDR3 length: 11; CDR3 protein: ASSLGSLETQY
J gene: TRBJ2-2; V gene: TRBV6-5; CDR3 length: 12; CDR3 protein: ASSYQRDRFELF
J gene: TRBJ1-2; V gene: TRBV5-5; CDR3 length: 12; CDR3 protein: ASSLAPGADGYT
J gene: TRBJ1-1; V gene: TRBV7-8; CDR3 length: 10; CDR3 protein: ASRPINTEAF
J gene: TRBJ2-3; V gene: TRBV6-4; CDR3 length: 12; CDR3 protein: ASSESEGTDTQY
J gene: TRBJ2-1; V gene: TRBV7-8; CDR3 length: 11; CDR3 protein: ASSPTVYNEQF
J gene: TRBJ1-5; V gene: TRBV19; CDR3 length: 12; CDR3 protein: ASSVRQGNQPQH
J gene: TRBJ2-5; V gene: TRBV14; CDR3 length: 11; CDR3 protein: ASSPDRGGTQY
J gene: TRBJ1-4; V gene: TRBV6-5; CDR3 length: 13; CDR3 protein: ASRRTIATNEKLF
J gene: TRBJ2-7; V gene: TRBV19; CDR3 length: 12; CDR3 protein: ASSTGTELYEQY
J gene: TRBJ1-2; V gene: TRBV28; CDR3 length: 12; CDR3 protein: ASSLGTGNYGYT
J gene: TRBJ2-1; V gene: TRBV5-1; CDR3 length: 14; CDR3 protein: ASTIHSGSRSSEQF
J gene: TRBJ2-5; V gene: TRBV9; CDR3 length: 12; CDR3 protein: ASSATGAGETQY
J gene: TRBJ2-1; V gene: TRBV5-6; CDR3 length: 9; CDR3 protein: ASRLYNEQF
J gene: TRBJ1-2; V gene: TRBV7-2; CDR3 length: 12; CDR3 protein: ASSLGGQDYGYT
J gene: TRBJ2-6; V gene: TRBV6-5; CDR3 length: 11; CDR3 protein: ASSRSGANVLT